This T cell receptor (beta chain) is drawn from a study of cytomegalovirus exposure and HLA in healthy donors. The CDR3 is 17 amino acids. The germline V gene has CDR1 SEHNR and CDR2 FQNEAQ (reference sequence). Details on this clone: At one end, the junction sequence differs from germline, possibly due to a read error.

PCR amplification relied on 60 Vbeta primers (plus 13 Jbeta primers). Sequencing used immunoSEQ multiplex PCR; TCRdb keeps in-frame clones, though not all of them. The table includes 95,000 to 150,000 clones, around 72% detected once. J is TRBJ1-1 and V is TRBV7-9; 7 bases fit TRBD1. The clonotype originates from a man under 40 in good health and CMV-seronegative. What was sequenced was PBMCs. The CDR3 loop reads CSSSLTSDRTLNTEAFF. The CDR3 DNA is TGTTCCAGCAGCTTAACCTCGGACAGGACCTTGAACACTGAAGCTTTCTTT.